The clone carrying this T cell receptor (beta chain) was detected only a few times. Antigen unknown. The study reverse transcribed the entire isolated RNA, so it sequenced expressed TCRB transcripts. Measured with immunoSEQ multiplex PCR; TCRdb has only the in-frame clones, and not every one. The sample lists around 690,000 clones, 9.5% to 15% occurring once. Germline CDR1 SGHAT, CDR2 FQNNGV. V gave up 5 bases and J gave up 1 base; unmatched junction bases: 2. The CDR3 length is 14 residues. The sample originates from a study of beta chain features in type 1 diabetes. Study in general: Healthy donors resembled patients in age, gender and cell yields.

Once sorted, every population was more than 95% pure. Regarding the study as a whole: Among patients, naive, central memory and Treg TCRB repertoires appeared more similar than among healthy donors. Sequencing from cDNA could over-represent high-TCR-expressing cells. Across all four CD4+ subsets, people with type 1 diabetes showed modestly shorter TCRB CDR3s.

The sample consisted of naive CD4+ T cells from blood. This TCR was sampled from a man aged 25 to 45 with type 1 diabetes. J is TRBJ2-1 and V is TRBV11-2, with 7 positions matching TRBD2. CDR3: CASSIGGSYNEQFF. Written as DNA, the CDR3 is TGTGCCAGCAGCATCGGGGGGTCCTACAATGAGCAGTTCTTC.